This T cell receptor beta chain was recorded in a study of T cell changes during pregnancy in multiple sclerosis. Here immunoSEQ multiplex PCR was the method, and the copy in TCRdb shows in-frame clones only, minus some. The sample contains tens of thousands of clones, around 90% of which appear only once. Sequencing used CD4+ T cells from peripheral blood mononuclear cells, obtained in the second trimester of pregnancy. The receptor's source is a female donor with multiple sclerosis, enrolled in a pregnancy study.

The CDR3 sequence: CASSQGLPGQGSYEQYF. CDR3 nucleotide sequence: TGCGCCAGCAGCCAAGGTTTGCCGGGACAGGGGTCCTACGAGCAGTACTTC. The rearrangement links TRBV4-3 to TRBJ2-7, with 10 bases lining up with TRBD1. The CDR3 covers 17 residues. Germline V CDR1 and CDR2: LGHNA, YSLEER. V shed 1 base and J 1 base; nucleotides not matched to a gene: 7.